Below are 28 T cell receptor beta chains sequenced from a single sample in a study of T cells in localized non-small cell lung cancer. TCRdb keeps only in-frame clones here, not all; method: immunoSEQ multiplex PCR. The repertoire holds under 2,000 clones, 42% seen once, with approximately 37% in the top ten. Source: lung tumor tissue, taken before any cancer treatment. The receptors derive from an older male donor with stage II lung adenocarcinoma.

The chain recombines TRBV6-8 with TRBJ2-2; 13 nucleotides align to TRBD2. The germline V gene encodes CDR1 MNHGY and CDR2 SAAAGT. CDR3 length: 16 residues. The J segment lost 7 bases and the V segment lost 5 bases, leaving 7 bases of the junction unmatched. CDR3 region: CASSALAGGGNGELFF. The CDR3 nucleotides read TGTGCCAGCAGTGCACTAGCGGGAGGGGGAAACGGGGAGCTGTTTTTT.

The table lists this clone with a few counts. Here the CDR3 reads CASSVAGRAYNEQFF. CDR3 nucleotides: TGTGCCAGCAGCGTAGCCGGGAGGGCCTACAATGAGCAGTTCTTC. The rearrangement joins TRBV9 to TRBJ2-1, with 8 bases lining up with TRBD2. Trimming took 0 bases from V and 2 from J; bases not matched to a gene: 1. The CDR3 consists of 15 residues. Looked up from germline, CDR1 is SGDLS and CDR2 is YYNGEE. Filled out from reference TRBV9 and TRBJ2-1, the complete variable domain reads DSGVTQTPKHLITATGQRVTLRCSPRSGDLSVYWYQQSLDQGLQFLIQYYNGEERAKGNILERFSAQQFPDLHSELNLSSLELGDSALYFCASSVAGRAYNEQFFGPGTRLTVL.

The V gene is TRBV6-8, the J gene TRBJ1-4, with D perhaps TRBD1 (6 bases). The V and J ends lost 5 bases and 8 bases respectively, with 9 bases between them. CDR3 length equals 12 residues. Germline-derived CDR1 and CDR2 are MNHGY and SAAAGT. The DNA for the CDR3 is TGTGCCAGCAGTCGAACAGGGGAAAAACTGTTTTTT. Translated, it gives CASSRTGEKLFF.

This clone was counted only a few times. The gene calls are TRBV10-3 and TRBJ2-2; a possible D gene is TRBD1 (5 bases). The germline CDR1 and CDR2 sequences are ENHRY and SYGVKD. Trimming removed 6 bases at V and 0 bases at J, with 14 bases between. CDR3 length: 16 residues. CDR3 sequence: CAIRSRELSNTGELFF. As DNA, the CDR3 is TGTGCCATCAGATCCAGGGAACTATCGAACACCGGGGAGCTGTTTTTT.

This clone was observed a handful of times. The chain employs TRBV30 and TRBJ2-7; 11 bases map to TRBD2. Germline lookup yields CDR1 GTSNPN and CDR2 SVGIG (reference sequence). Trimming at V came to 3 bases and at J to 6 bases, leaving 16 bases not matched to a gene. The CDR3 extends over 17 amino acids. The CDR3, as DNA: TGTGCCTGGAGCGTATCCAGGGTAGCGGGAGGGCCGGCCGAGCAGTACTTC. This gives the protein CAWSVSRVAGGPAEQYF.

V and J are TRBV6-8 and TRBJ2-7; D not resolved. The CDR3 spans 13 residues. Germline lookup yields CDR1 MNHGY and CDR2 SAAAGT. V gave up 6 bases and J gave up 5 bases, with 14 bases separating them. DNA for the CDR3: TGTGCCAGCAGCCCTGCGGTAGAGGACGAGCAGTACTTC. Its translation: CASSPAVEDEQYF.

Only one count was recorded for this clone. J is TRBJ2-7 and V is TRBV28; no reliable D call. The CDR3 loop spans 18 amino acids. Germline CDR1 reads MDHEN; CDR2 reads SYDVKM. Trimming left V 1 base short and J 3 bases short, with 22 bases between. CDR3 loop: CASSLSPGTKHTYYEQYF. CDR3 nucleotides: TGTGCCAGCAGTTTATCCCCAGGAACCAAGCACACGTACTACGAGCAGTACTTC.

The chain has TRBV9 and TRBJ1-1, with D uncertain. Germline-derived CDR1 and CDR2 are SGDLS and YYNGEE. There are 14 residues in the CDR3. Trimming took 4 bases from V and 4 from J, leaving 14 bases between them. The CDR3 nucleotides read TGTGCCAGCAGCTCCCGTACAGTTTCCACTGAAGCTTTCTTT. It encodes CASSSRTVSTEAFF.

This clone was seen more than once but under ten times. The chain is built from TRBV6-8 and TRBJ1-1; 7 nucleotides line up with TRBD1. CDR1 is MNHGY and CDR2 is SAAAGT in the germline V gene. The V and J ends lost 6 bases and 4 bases, in that order; junction bases with no gene match: 17. The length of the CDR3 is 17 residues. Written as DNA, the CDR3 is TGTGCCAGCAGGCCAACAGGGGCTACGACCTCCGGCACTGAAGCTTTCTTT. Translation: CASRPTGATTSGTEAFF.

This clone was counted between two and nine times. The J gene is TRBJ2-3, the V gene TRBV6-7; the D gene is possibly TRBD2 (7 bases). TRBV6-7 is marked as an open reading frame, function uncertain. V was clipped by 8 bases and J by 1 base, with 25 bases between them. CDR3 size: 18 residues. The CDR3 coding sequence is TGTGCCAGCCCGGGGGGCGGGACTTTCAGGGAAGGCACAGATACGCAGTATTTT. Translated, it gives CASPGGGTFREGTDTQYF.

This clone has just a few counts. This chain links TRBV6-8 with TRBJ1-5; no reliable D call. V was shortened by 6 bases and J by 3 bases, with 12 bases between the two germline ends. The CDR3 is 14 residues long. Germline V CDR1 and CDR2: MNHGY, SAAAGT. The CDR3 loop reads CASSPRAVNQPQHF. CDR3 nucleotide sequence: TGTGCCAGCAGCCCCCGGGCAGTCAATCAGCCCCAGCATTTT.

The chain employs TRBV6-8 and TRBJ1-2; 12 bases align to TRBD1. The germline CDR1 and CDR2 sequences are MNHGY and SAAAGT. Trimming at V came to 5 bases and at J to 5 bases, leaving 6 bases not matched to a gene. This CDR3 has 15 residues. CDR3 DNA: TGTGCCAGCAGTGGGACAGGGGGCGGAAGGTATGGCTACACCTTC. Translating it yields CASSGTGGGRYGYTF.

This clone has more than one count but fewer than ten. The V gene is TRBV11-3, the J gene TRBJ1-4; D is ambiguous. V lost 3 bases to trimming and J lost 7 bases, with 18 bases between them. This CDR3 is 16 amino acids long. The germline V gene has CDR1 SGHNT and CDR2 YENEEA. CDR3 region: CASSLRGKTGSEKLFF. In DNA form, the CDR3 reads TGTGCCAGCAGCTTGAGAGGGAAAACGGGTAGTGAAAAACTGTTTTTT.

The V call is TRBV30, the J call TRBJ1-2; the match to TRBD1 covers 7 bases. CDR1 and CDR2 (germline): GTSNPN, SVGIG (reference sequence). Losses at the gene ends were 2 bases for V and 8 bases for J; bases not matched to a gene: 11. The CDR3 contains 14 residues. CDR3 in amino acids: CAWSRLETGNGYTF. The CDR3 nucleotides read TGTGCCTGGAGTAGGTTGGAGACAGGGAACGGCTACACCTTC.

The chain is built from TRBV25-1 and TRBJ2-3; D may correspond to TRBD1 or TRBD2 (5 bases each). This CDR3 region has 13 residues. Germline lookup yields CDR1 MGHDK and CDR2 SYGVNS. V was pared by 3 bases and J by 4 bases, with 8 bases between. The CDR3 here is CASSDWGSDTQYF. The CDR3 DNA follows: TGTGCCAGCAGTGATTGGGGGTCAGATACGCAGTATTTT.

This chain joins TRBV28 and TRBJ2-7; no clear D gene. V lost 11 bases and J lost 2, with 13 bases in between. The length of the CDR3 is 12 residues. CDR1 and CDR2 (germline): MDHEN, SYDVKM. CDR3 nucleotides: TGTGCCGCAGGTGGCAGTGCCTACGAGCAGTACTTC. This gives the protein CAAGGSAYEQYF.

By its share, this clone is large (0.1 to 1%). The chain is built from TRBV11-3 and TRBJ1-1; D is perhaps TRBD1 (5 bases). The V end was cut by 5 bases, the J end by 4 bases, with 23 bases between. Germline lookup yields CDR1 SGHNT and CDR2 YENEEA. The CDR3 is 17 amino acids. The CDR3 protein is CASSLGLGGGHSTEAFF. Here the CDR3 DNA reads TGTGCCAGCAGCCTCGGGTTGGGGGGAGGCCACTCCACTGAAGCTTTCTTT.

The chain recombines TRBV18 with TRBJ2-5, with 7 bases aligning to TRBD2. Germline trimming cut 4 bases from V and 2 bases from J; bases unmatched to any gene: 1. The CDR3 has 13 amino acids. Germline-derived CDR1 and CDR2 are KGHSH and LQKENI. The CDR3 bases are TGTGCCAGCTCACGGGGGGGTCAAGAGACCCAGTACTTC. Translated, it gives CASSRGGQETQYF.

This CDR3 reads CASSGSGTGLKNTEAFF. The DNA of the CDR3 is TGTGCCAGCAGCGGTTCCGGGACAGGCCTCAAGAACACTGAAGCTTTCTTT. The chain joins TRBV14 to TRBJ1-1; 8 positions agree with TRBD1. V gave up 5 bases and J gave up 1 base; unmatched junction bases: 12. Looked up from germline, CDR1 is SGHDN and CDR2 is FVKESK. CDR3 length equals 17 residues. The whole variable domain, filled in from reference TRBV14 and TRBJ1-1, reads EAGVTQFPSHSVIEKGQTVTLRCDPISGHDNLYWYRRVMGKEIKFLLHFVKESKQDESGMPNNRFLAERTGGTYSTLKVQPAELEDSGVYFCASSGSGTGLKNTEAFFGQGTRLTVV.

The J gene is TRBJ2-2, the V gene TRBV19; the match to TRBD2 covers 7 bases. The trim removed 7 bases at V and 6 bases at J, leaving 8 bases unmatched. CDR3 size: 14 residues. Germline V gene sequence: CDR1 LNHDA, CDR2 SQIVND (reference sequence). CDR3 bases: TGTGCCAGTATGTCGCCGGGAGGCGCCGGGGAGCTGTTTTTT. Translated, it gives CASMSPGGAGELFF.

This chain joins TRBV7-1 and TRBJ1-5; D call uncertain. TRBV7-1 is sorted into the ORF group, with uncertain function. Trimming took off 5 bases at V and 5 bases at J, with 10 bases between the two ends. CDR3 length equals 13 residues. For the CDR3, the DNA is TGTGCCAGCAGCCCCGGGCCAGATCAGCCCCAGCATTTT. Translation gives CASSPGPDQPQHF.

In its sample, this clone was seen a few times. V and J are TRBV6-8 and TRBJ2-4, with D possibly being TRBD1 or TRBD2 (5 bases each). Germline CDR1 reads MNHGY; CDR2 reads SAAAGT. This CDR3 has 16 residues. Between the trimmed V and J ends, which lost 5 bases and 7 bases, there was a span of 21 bases. CDR3 loop: CASSKTPGPPSNIQYF. DNA of the CDR3: TGTGCCAGCAGTAAAACCCCGGGGCCTCCCTCTAACATTCAGTACTTC.

This clone was detected only a few times. V gene TRBV4-1 combines with J gene TRBJ1-4; no clear D gene. V was pared by 2 bases and J by 7 bases, with 17 bases between. The CDR3 has 16 residues. Germline loops: CDR1 MGHRA, CDR2 YSYEKL. CDR3 residues: CASSQLKGGLSEKLFF. The CDR3 bases are TGCGCCAGCAGCCAACTAAAGGGAGGGCTTAGTGAAAAACTGTTTTTT.

This chain connects TRBV30 to TRBJ2-7; D uncertain. Trimming took off 0 bases at V and 8 bases at J, with 11 bases between the two ends. The germline V gene has CDR1 GTSNPN and CDR2 SVGIG (reference sequence). This CDR3 spans 12 amino acids. The CDR3 coding sequence is TGTGCCTGGAGTGTACCCCCCGGAAAGCAGTACTTC. Encoded protein: CAWSVPPGKQYF.

In DNA form, the CDR3 reads TGTGCCATCAGTGAGTCGGCAGGCCGGGGAAGGAACTATGGCTACACCTTC. It is translated as CAISESAGRGRNYGYTF. The chain recombines TRBV10-3 with TRBJ1-2; D is unresolved. Germline-derived CDR1 and CDR2 are ENHRY and SYGVKD. Trimming stripped 0 bases from V and 2 bases from J, with 16 bases between. The CDR3 totals 17 residues.

CDR3 amino acids: CAWSFFGPNTEAFF. CDR3 sequence (DNA): TGTGCCTGGAGTTTCTTCGGACCGAACACTGAAGCTTTCTTT. The chain has TRBV30 and TRBJ1-1, with D hard to call. The CDR3 runs to 14 residues. Trimming removed 2 bases at V and 1 base at J, with 11 bases between. Germline V gene lookup returns CDR1 GTSNPN and CDR2 SVGIG (reference sequence).

This clone is medium-sized within its sample. This chain joins TRBV6-8 and TRBJ1-2, with D perhaps matching TRBD1 (6 bases). V lost 6 bases, J lost 1 base, and 12 bases lay in between. Germline V gives CDR1 MNHGY, CDR2 SAAAGT. The length of the CDR3 is 14 residues. CDR3 residues: CASRPGHSNYGYTF. CDR3 nucleotides: TGTGCCAGCAGACCGGGACACAGTAACTATGGCTACACCTTC.

This clone was seen more than once but under ten times. The chain recombines TRBV6-8 with TRBJ1-1, with a tentative D call TRBD1 (5 bases). Looked up from germline, CDR1 is MNHGY and CDR2 is SAAAGT. V shed 0 bases and J shed 3 bases, with 8 bases lying between them. The CDR3 length is 14 residues. CDR3 in DNA: TGTGCCAGCAGTTACTCGAGAGGGGACACTGAAGCTTTCTTT. Translating gives CASSYSRGDTEAFF.